This TCR beta chain was documented in a study of T-cell reconstitution after alpha-beta-depleted transplantation in children. It was with unique molecular identifiers that the TCRbeta library was prepared. From the PCR reads, TCRdb called clonotypes with MiXCR, one entry per CDR3 protein. The sample has 500,000 to 600,000 distinct CDR3 sequences, 32% seen once. The CDR3 is 13 residues long. After removal of 2 bases from V and 7 bases from J, the junction contained 2 bases not matched to a gene. Germline V gene data show CDR1 as SEHNR and CDR2 as FQNEAQ (reference sequence). The material sequenced was PBMCs from the stem cell graft donor, taken from the stem cell graft. The rearrangement uses TRBV7-9 and TRBJ1-1; 9 bases are a match to TRBD1. The clonotype was recovered from a human donor who donated a stem cell graft to a child with aplastic anemia. CDR3 in amino acids: CASSLRTGVEAFF. CDR3 nucleotide sequence: TGTGCCAGCAGCTTACGGACAGGGGTTGAAGCTTTCTTT.